One sample yielded the 26 T cell receptor beta chains listed below, sequenced in a study of cytomegalovirus exposure and HLA in healthy donors. Clones were sequenced by immunoSEQ multiplex PCR, and TCRdb holds only the in-frame ones, with some missing. The sample has 110,000 or so clones, around 88% seen once; the top ten hold more than 1.5%. The sequenced material came from PBMCs. These receptors originate from a man aged 18 to 29 in good health and CMV-seronegative.

This clone was detected once. V is TRBV25-1 and J is TRBJ2-7; D not certain. There are 12 residues in the CDR3. Trimming removed 6 bases at V and 5 bases at J, with 11 bases between. CDR1 is MGHDK and CDR2 is SYGVNS in the germline V gene. CDR3 residues: CASRMTSHEQYF. The CDR3 nucleotides are TGTGCCAGCAGGATGACTTCTCACGAGCAGTACTTC.

The chain carries TRBV6-5 and TRBJ2-7, with TRBD1 as a possible D gene (6 bases). The CDR3 has 13 residues. Germline values: CDR1 MNHEY, CDR2 SVGAGI. V gave up 4 bases and J gave up 4 bases, with 11 bases separating them. CDR3 sequence (DNA): TGTGCCAGCAGTTCCCATGGACAGTACGAGCAGTACTTC. Its translation: CASSSHGQYEQYF.

The chain combines TRBV13 with TRBJ2-3; TRBD2 matches 10 bases. The CDR3 is 15 amino acids. Germline CDR1 reads PRHDT; CDR2 reads FYEKMQ (reference sequence). V dropped 2 bases and J dropped 4; count of bases not matched to a gene: 3. CDR3 sequence (DNA): TGTGCCAGCAGCTTAAAGCGGGAGGGGTCAGATACGCAGTATTTT. Translation gives CASSLKREGSDTQYF.

This clone was observed once. V is TRBV28 and J is TRBJ1-1; the D gene is possibly TRBD1 (5 bases). This CDR3 is 18 amino acids long. CDR1 is MDHEN and CDR2 is SYDVKM in the germline V gene. The V gene lost 6 bases and the J gene lost 0 bases, with 23 bases spanning the gap. The CDR3 spells CASSLGGWVGTVNTEAFF. In DNA form, the CDR3 reads TGTGCCAGCAGCCTAGGAGGGTGGGTTGGGACGGTGAACACTGAAGCTTTCTTT.

The chain has TRBV19 and TRBJ2-1, with 8 bases fitting TRBD1. Germline V gives CDR1 LNHDA, CDR2 SQIVND (reference sequence). V lost 6 bases, J lost 7 bases, and 5 bases stayed unmatched. The CDR3 has 13 amino acids. The CDR3, as DNA: TGTGCCAGTAGCGACGGACAGGGTAATGAGCAGTTCTTC. Its protein product is CASSDGQGNEQFF.

This chain links TRBV11-2 with TRBJ2-1, with TRBD2 identical over 11 bases. Unmatched junction bases numbered 14, after V lost 1 base and J lost 9 bases. Germline lookup yields CDR1 SGHAT and CDR2 FQNNGV. This CDR3 spans 18 amino acids. CDR3 amino acids: CASSLVRTELAGVIEQFF. CDR3 bases: TGTGCCAGCAGCTTAGTTAGGACGGAACTAGCGGGGGTGATTGAGCAGTTCTTC. The whole variable domain, filled in from reference TRBV11-2 and TRBJ2-1, reads EAGVAQSPRYKIIEKRQSVAFWCNPISGHATLYWYQQILGQGPKLLIQFQNNGVVDDSQLPKDRFSAERLKGVDSTLKIQPAKLEDSAVYLCASSLVRTELAGVIEQFFGPGTRLTVL.

This chain connects TRBV30 to TRBJ2-1, with D perhaps matching TRBD1 (5 bases). Germline CDR1 GTSNPN, CDR2 SVGIG (reference sequence). The CDR3 extends over 14 amino acids. V lost 7 bases and J 0 bases, leaving 13 bases between the germline ends. The CDR3 region is CALLRQSSYNEQFF. The CDR3 DNA reads TGTGCCTTATTAAGACAGAGCTCCTACAATGAGCAGTTCTTC.

CDR3 DNA: TGTGCCTGGCGCCAGGGACAGGATAGTTCACCCCTCCACTTT. Residues: CAWRQGQDSSPLHF. The chain has TRBV30 and TRBJ1-6; TRBD1 aligns across 8 bases. With V trimmed by 5 bases and J by 9 bases, 9 bases remained unmatched. Germline V gene sequence: CDR1 GTSNPN, CDR2 SVGIG (reference sequence). The CDR3 runs to 14 residues.

The chain joins TRBV9 to TRBJ1-3; D remains unclear. The germline V gene has CDR1 SGDLS and CDR2 YYNGEE. V lost 3 bases to trimming and J lost 0 bases, with 10 bases between them. The CDR3 covers 15 residues. The CDR3 nucleotides read TGTGCCAGCAGCGCCCCAGGTACCTCTGGAAACACCATATATTTT. This encodes CASSAPGTSGNTIYF.

V usage is TRBV6-5 and J usage is TRBJ1-2; D uncertain. The length of the CDR3 is 14 residues. Germline assignment: CDR1 MNHEY and CDR2 SVGAGI. V was pared by 6 bases and J by 2 bases, with 13 bases between. The CDR3 nucleotides read TGTGCCAGCAGCCAGGCTCCTCAGAACTATGGCTACACCTTC. Encoded protein: CASSQAPQNYGYTF.

The CDR3 spells CASSLKRQADTQYF. The CDR3 DNA sequence: TGTGCCAGCAGCCTTAAGAGACAGGCAGATACGCAGTATTTT. The chain recombines TRBV6-1 with TRBJ2-3; tentative D call: TRBD1 (6 bases). Looked up from germline, CDR1 is MNHNS and CDR2 is SASEGT. Trimming shortened V by 6 bases and J by 4 bases, and 14 bases separated the two germline ends. The CDR3 runs to 14 residues.

This clone was counted once. The chain has TRBV5-8 and TRBJ2-7; no clear D gene. Germline loops: CDR1 SGHTS, CDR2 YDEGEE. The CDR3 has 11 residues. The V end lost 6 bases, the J end lost 6 bases, and 10 bases lay between the germline ends. CDR3 region: CASTTRVEQYF. CDR3 bases: TGTGCCAGCACCACCCGGGTCGAGCAGTACTTC.

The V and J genes are TRBV11-2 and TRBJ2-4, with 8 nucleotides matching TRBD1. Germline assignment: CDR1 SGHAT and CDR2 FQNNGV. After removal of 5 bases from V and 16 bases from J, the junction contained 10 bases not matched to a gene. The CDR3 covers 12 residues. The CDR3 region is CASSGHRGDLYF. Here the CDR3 DNA reads TGTGCCAGCAGCGGTCACAGGGGGGATCTATACTTC.

Written as DNA, the CDR3 is TGTGCCAGCAGTGTTCTTCTCCTGAGGGATGAAAAACTGTTTTTT. Amino acids: CASSVLLLRDEKLFF. This sequence joins TRBV6-1 and TRBJ1-4; no definite D call. Germline CDR1 reads MNHNS; CDR2 reads SASEGT. The CDR3 consists of 15 residues. The V gene lost 4 bases and the J gene lost 6 bases, with 15 bases spanning the gap.

Comment on this clone: Distinct nucleotide sequences in the sample also encode this CDR3. The chain is built from TRBV28 and TRBJ1-5; D ambiguous. There are 12 residues in the CDR3. From germline, CDR1 is MDHEN and CDR2 SYDVKM. The V end was cut by 8 bases, the J end by 2 bases, with 7 bases between. CDR3 nucleotides: TGTGCCAGCTCCCTTCGCAATCAGCCCCAGCATTTT. Translating it yields CASSLRNQPQHF.

V gene TRBV28 combines with J gene TRBJ1-1, with 8 bases identical to TRBD1. Germline CDR1 and CDR2: MDHEN and SYDVKM. The CDR3 totals 14 residues. V shed 5 bases, J shed 5 bases, and the junction held 7 bases outside the gene matches. In DNA form, the CDR3 reads TGTGCCAGCAGTCGGATAGACAGGGGTACTGAAGCTTTCTTT. Its protein is CASSRIDRGTEAFF.

In DNA, the CDR3 is TGCAGCGTTACAGGAACTAGCACAGATACGCAGTATTTT. Translation gives CSVTGTSTDTQYF. The chain links TRBV29-1 to TRBJ2-3; D perhaps matches TRBD1 (5 bases). The V end was cut by 5 bases, the J end by 0 bases, with 9 bases between. Germline CDR1 is SQVTM and CDR2 is ANQGSEA. The CDR3 sequence is 13 residues long.

For this clone: Other DNA variants within this sample encode the same CDR3. The chain has TRBV12-5 and TRBJ2-5; the D gene is possibly TRBD1 (7 bases). Trimming pared 0 bases from V and 5 bases from J, leaving 16 bases between. The germline V gene has CDR1 LGHNT and CDR2 FRNRAP. The CDR3 is made up of 16 amino acids. DNA of the CDR3: TGTGCTAGTGGTTTGGTACTCGGAGGGGGCGGGGAGACCCAGTACTTC. Residues: CASGLVLGGGGETQYF.

The gene calls are TRBV19 and TRBJ1-6, with D perhaps matching TRBD1 (5 bases). Germline CDR1 LNHDA, CDR2 SQIVND (reference sequence). Trimming pared 7 bases from V and 10 bases from J, leaving 20 bases between. This CDR3 is built from 15 residues. The DNA for the CDR3 is TGTGCCAGTACCTCCGGGGGGAGGAGTCGCTCACCCCTCCACTTT. Its translation is CASTSGGRSRSPLHF.

This chain links TRBV13 with TRBJ1-6, with 11 bases that match TRBD1. V trimming: 4 bases; J trimming: 8 bases; junction bases outside the gene matches: 10. The germline V gene encodes CDR1 PRHDT and CDR2 FYEKMQ (reference sequence). This CDR3 region has 17 residues. CDR3 sequence: CASSYLFRDRGYSPLHF. The CDR3 DNA reads as TGTGCCAGCAGCTATCTGTTTAGGGACAGGGGGTATTCACCCCTCCACTTT.

The V gene is TRBV5-4, the J gene TRBJ1-6; 7 bases line up with TRBD1. Germline lookup yields CDR1 SGHNT and CDR2 YYREEE (reference sequence). The CDR3 totals 14 residues. V trimming: 4 bases; J trimming: 4 bases; junction bases outside the gene matches: 2. The CDR3 region is CASSTGQYNSPLHF. In DNA form, the CDR3 reads TGTGCCAGCAGCACGGGACAGTATAATTCACCCCTCCACTTT.

The chain has TRBV10-1 and TRBJ2-7; 7 bases agree with TRBD2. Germline values: CDR1 WNHNN, CDR2 SYGVQD (reference sequence). Germline trimming cut 3 bases from V and 2 bases from J; bases unmatched to any gene: 10. The CDR3 is 16 amino acids. CDR3 protein: CASSEKAGSLPYEQYF. CDR3 bases: TGCGCCAGCAGTGAAAAAGCGGGGTCTCTCCCCTACGAGCAGTACTTC.

V usage is TRBV7-9 and J usage is TRBJ2-7, with TRBD1 identical over 10 bases. There are 14 residues in the CDR3. Per the germline V gene, CDR1 is SEHNR and CDR2 is FQNEAQ (reference sequence). The V segment lost 4 bases and the J segment 4 bases; nucleotides outside the gene matches: 4. The CDR3 DNA reads as TGTGCCAGCAGCTCCGGGACAGGGGCGTACGAGCAGTACTTC. Its protein product is CASSSGTGAYEQYF.

The V call is TRBV19, the J call TRBJ2-7, with a possible D match to TRBD1 (6 bases). The CDR3 extends over 16 amino acids. CDR1 and CDR2 from the germline V gene are LNHDA and SQIVND (reference sequence). Trimming took 4 bases from V and 2 from J, leaving 18 bases between them. CDR3 nucleotides: TGTGCCAGTAGTAGTCCGAAGAGGGGACAAGCCTACGAGCAGTACTTC. Amino acid sequence: CASSSPKRGQAYEQYF.

The rearrangement uses TRBV4-1 and TRBJ1-1; the D is unclear. The germline V gene encodes CDR1 MGHRA and CDR2 YSYEKL. Trimming took 6 bases from V and 1 from J, leaving 12 bases between them. The CDR3 extends over 14 amino acids. The CDR3 nucleotides read TGCGCCAGCAGACTCATTGAGGCGAACACTGAAGCTTTCTTT. Amino acids: CASRLIEANTEAFF.

This clone has a single count. This rearrangement joins TRBV6-5 to TRBJ2-3, with 9 bases aligning to TRBD1. Germline CDR1 is MNHEY and CDR2 is SVGAGI. The CDR3 consists of 15 residues. V lost 2 bases, J lost 4 bases, and 4 bases stayed unmatched. The CDR3 spells CASSYGTGSADTQYF. The CDR3 region has the DNA TGTGCCAGCAGTTACGGGACAGGGAGTGCAGATACGCAGTATTTT.